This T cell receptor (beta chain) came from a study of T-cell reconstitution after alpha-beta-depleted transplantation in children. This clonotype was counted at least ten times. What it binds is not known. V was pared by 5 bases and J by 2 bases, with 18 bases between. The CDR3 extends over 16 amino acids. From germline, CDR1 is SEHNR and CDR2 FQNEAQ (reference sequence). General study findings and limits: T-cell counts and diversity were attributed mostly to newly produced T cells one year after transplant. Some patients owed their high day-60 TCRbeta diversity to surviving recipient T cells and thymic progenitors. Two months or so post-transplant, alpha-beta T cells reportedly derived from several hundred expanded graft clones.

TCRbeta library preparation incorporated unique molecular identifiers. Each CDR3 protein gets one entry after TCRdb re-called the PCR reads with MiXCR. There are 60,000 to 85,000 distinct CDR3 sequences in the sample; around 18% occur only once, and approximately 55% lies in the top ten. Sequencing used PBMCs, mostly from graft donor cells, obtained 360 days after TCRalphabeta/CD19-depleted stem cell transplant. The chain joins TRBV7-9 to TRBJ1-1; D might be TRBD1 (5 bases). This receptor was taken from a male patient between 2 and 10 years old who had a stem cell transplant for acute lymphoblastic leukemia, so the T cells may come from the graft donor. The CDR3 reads CASSPEPGTVNTEAFF. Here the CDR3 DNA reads TGTGCCAGCAGCCCCGAACCCGGGACCGTTAACACTGAAGCTTTCTTT.